A selection of T cell receptor beta chains follows, all from one sample in a study of blood T cell repertoires in COVID-19. Measured with immunoSEQ multiplex PCR; TCRdb has only the in-frame clones, and not every one. Among 200,000 to 300,000 clones listed, 65% to 90% were seen once. The sequenced material came from PBMCs or T cells enriched from blood (not recorded which). Every receptor here comes from a woman aged 45-65 years with acute COVID-19. Both conserved end residues are part of each CDR3. A D gene is named only where the DNA matches it firmly. Some rows mark clone size as missing; the rest say once, few, many or name a class of expanded clone.

>-|16|TRBV6-5|TRBJ2-3|TRBD1
CASSYTKLQGTDTQYF
TGTGCCAGCAGTTATACAAAACTACAGGGGACAGATACGCAGTATTTT
>-|15|TRBV5-6|TRBJ2-3|TRBD1
CASSLWTGGTDTQYF
TGTGCCAGCAGCTTATGGACAGGAGGCACAGATACGCAGTATTTT
>-|11|TRBV20-1|TRBJ1-1|-
CSAKGGTEAFF
TGCAGTGCTAAAGGGGGCACTGAAGCTTTCTTT
>-|17|TRBV6-6|TRBJ1-5|-
CASSQRGPRGINQPQHF
TGTGCCAGCAGTCAACGAGGACCGCGGGGAATTAATCAGCCCCAGCATTTT
>-|14|TRBV27|TRBJ1-1|-
CASSFATSYTEAFF
TGTGCCAGCAGTTTCGCAACTAGCTACACTGAAGCTTTCTTT
>-|12|TRBV5-4|TRBJ2-7|-
CASSRTDGEQYF
TGTGCCAGCAGCCGGACAGACGGCGAGCAGTACTTC
>-|17|TRBV7-3|TRBJ2-3|TRBD2
CASSSRSSGVGADTQYF
TGTGCCAGCAGCTCCCGGAGTAGCGGGGTGGGGGCAGATACGCAGTATTTT
>-|13|TRBV30|TRBJ1-2|-
CAWSVLEQQGYTF
TGTGCCTGGAGTGTACTAGAACAGCAAGGCTACACCTTC
>-|15|TRBV7-8|TRBJ2-7|-
CASSLALAWGYEQYF
TGTGCCAGCAGCTTAGCGCTAGCGTGGGGGTACGAGCAGTACTTC
>-|13|TRBV10-2|TRBJ2-7|-
CASSEAGNHEQYF
TGCGCCAGCAGTGAGGCAGGGAACCACGAGCAGTACTTC
>-|14|TRBV7-2|TRBJ1-1|TRBD1
CASRRGTGGTEAFF
TGTGCCAGCAGGCGCGGGACAGGGGGCACTGAAGCTTTCTTT
>-|14|TRBV6-5|TRBJ1-1|-
CASSPTTVSAEAFF
TGTGCCAGCAGTCCGACGACAGTGAGTGCTGAAGCTTTCTTT
>-|15|TRBV6-5|TRBJ2-5|-
CASSYVPGWEETQYF
TGTGCCAGCAGTTACGTTCCGGGGTGGGAGGAGACCCAGTACTTC
>-|14|TRBV18|TRBJ1-1|TRBD1
CASSPTGGNTEAFF
TGTGCCAGCTCACCAACAGGGGGGAACACTGAAGCTTTCTTT
>once|16|TRBV9|TRBJ1-2|-
CASSGGRQFSNYGYTF
TGTGCCAGCAGCGGAGGTCGGCAATTTTCTAACTATGGCTACACCTTC
>-|14|TRBV29-1|TRBJ1-2|TRBD1
CSVDGLSGGAGYTF
TGCAGCGTTGATGGCCTCTCAGGGGGCGCGGGCTACACCTTC
>-|14|TRBV6-5|TRBJ1-2|TRBD1
CASRSGQGDYGYTF
TGTGCCAGCAGATCTGGACAGGGTGACTATGGCTACACCTTC
>-|14|TRBV6-5|TRBJ1-2|TRBD1
CASSRDRGVYGYTF
TGTGCCAGCAGTAGGGACAGGGGAGTCTATGGCTACACCTTC
>few|12|TRBV20-1|TRBJ2-3|-
CSASSSTDTQYF
TGCAGTGCTAGTTCTAGCACAGATACGCAGTATTTT
>few|14|TRBV30|TRBJ2-1|TRBD2
CAWSVSGGGYEQFF
TGTGCCTGGAGTGTCAGCGGGGGTGGGTATGAGCAGTTCTTC
>-|16|TRBV10-3|TRBJ2-3|TRBD2
CAISSTSGEFLDTQYF
TGTGCCATCAGTTCGACTAGCGGGGAGTTCTTGGATACGCAGTATTTT
>-|14|TRBV19|TRBJ1-2|TRBD1
CASTPGQGDWGYTF
TGTGCCAGTACCCCCGGACAGGGGGATTGGGGCTACACCTTC
>-|14|TRBV6-5|TRBJ1-1|TRBD1
CASRMTGGETEAFF
TGTGCCAGCAGAATGACAGGGGGAGAAACTGAAGCTTTCTTT
>-|15|TRBV9|TRBJ2-2|-
CASSSQSTNTGELFF
TGTGCCAGCAGCTCTCAGTCCACGAACACCGGGGAGCTGTTTTTT
>-|17|TRBV6-2/TRBV6-3|TRBJ1-5|TRBD1
CASSYSIGQGSNQPQHF
TGTGCCAGCAGTTACTCGATAGGACAGGGGTCCAATCAGCCCCAGCATTTT
>-|13|TRBV30|TRBJ1-4|-
CAWTNGVGEKLFF
TGTGCCTGGACCAACGGGGTCGGCGAAAAACTGTTTTTT
>-|12|TRBV19|TRBJ1-1|TRBD1
CASSHRDREESF
TGTGCCAGTAGTCACCGGGACAGGGAAGAGAGCTTT
>-|16|TRBV7-9|TRBJ2-5|-
CASSSTLQGHQETQYF
TGTGCCAGCAGCTCCACGCTCCAGGGGCACCAAGAGACCCAGTACTTC